Detailed here is one T cell receptor beta chain. Its antigen is not known. The sample originates from a study of response to subunit inactivated influenza vaccine. The CDR3 covers 14 residues. Germline CDR1 and CDR2: LGHDT and YNNKEL (reference sequence). Trimming left V 0 bases short and J 4 bases short, with 10 bases between. TCRdb redid the calling of the RT-PCR reads with MiXCR, one entry per CDR3 protein. The sample yields roughly 700,000 distinct CDR3 sequences, approximately 14% seen once. Study-level results: Only a handful of new T cells, the authors suggested, are recruited with each seasonal influenza vaccination.

The input for sequencing was PBMCs from blood, taken less than 15 days before vaccination. The genes are TRBV3-1 and TRBJ2-7; D uncertain. This clonotype was sampled from a man aged 45 to 65 who received an inactivated influenza vaccine. The CDR3 DNA reads TGTGCCAGCAGCCAAGACCCGACATTTTACGAGCAGTACTTC. This encodes CASSQDPTFYEQYF.